These T cell receptor beta chains were read from a single sample in a study of shared clonotypes between healthy human individuals. Clones were read by immunoSEQ multiplex PCR, and TCRdb kept only the in-frame ones, dropping some. The table shows about 2.4 million clones, with under 95% occurring only once. The specimen sequenced was naive CD4+ T cells from PBMCs. The receptors derive from a man in his late teens or twenties in good health. Some clones in this sample may be carry-over from other donors' samples. Each CDR3 is given with its conserved first and last residue. Fields, in order: CDR3 length, V gene, J gene, CDR3 protein.

17	TRBV18	TRBJ2-1	CASSPFRTSGSYNEQFF
13	TRBV19	TRBJ2-7	CATAGRALGEQYF
13	TRBV29-1	TRBJ2-5	CSERWANQETQYF
13	TRBV25-1	TRBJ1-1	CASSEYRNTEAFF
13	TRBV7-3	TRBJ2-2	CASSSGRFGELFF
15	TRBV28	TRBJ1-1	CASSVTGRERAEAFF
15	TRBV7-9	TRBJ1-6	CASSLYDRENSPLHF
12	TRBV29-1	TRBJ1-2	CSVFLGNYGYTF
17	TRBV5-4	TRBJ2-1	CASSRQFTSGSGNEQFF
15	TRBV11-1	TRBJ1-1	CASSFAGTGDTEAFF
14	TRBV27	TRBJ1-2	CASSSTTGGGGYTF
17	TRBV5-1	TRBJ1-5	CASSLGTGGYSNQPQHF
17	TRBV11-1	TRBJ1-2	CASSPQTGEPTNYGYTF
15	TRBV14	TRBJ1-4	CASSLRQGSNEKLFF
14	TRBV10-2	TRBJ1-6	CASSGGPWASPLHF
15	TRBV11-2	TRBJ2-7	CASSLAVIASYEQYF
13	TRBV28	TRBJ2-7	CASRRAPYYEQYF
13	TRBV7-9	TRBJ1-1	CASIQTGGTEAFF
11	TRBV6-6	TRBJ2-4	CAGGTSDIQYF
12	TRBV6-5	TRBJ1-1	CASSEGYGEAFF
12	TRBV2	TRBJ2-4	CASSERGNIQYF
13	TRBV9	TRBJ2-4	CASSVGAENIQYF
16	TRBV5-4	TRBJ2-7	CASSGGGQGRSYEQYF
14	TRBV2	TRBJ1-3	CASSERTGRNTIYF
16	TRBV4-3	TRBJ2-1	CASSLQGARRKGEQFF
13	TRBV27	TRBJ1-1	CASSPRQYTEAFF
15	TRBV7-2	TRBJ2-2	CASSLMLAGPGELFF
19	TRBV5-1	TRBJ2-3	CASSLTRPGGGTRGDTQYF
16	TRBV5-4	TRBJ2-2	CASSWGLVTFDGELFF
13	TRBV5-1	TRBJ2-4	CASSLGAIGIQYF
15	TRBV5-4	TRBJ1-2	CASSVTGQGGYGYTF
15	TRBV27	TRBJ1-3	CASSFGGGTGNTIYF
14	TRBV18	TRBJ2-5	CASSLRTGAETQYF
12	TRBV6-5	TRBJ2-2	CASHSWTGELFF
15	TRBV7-9	TRBJ2-7	CASSLHPSGYYEQYF
15	TRBV10-3	TRBJ2-3	CAISVGDRGTDTQYF
17	TRBV9	TRBJ2-1	CASSLPMFGGRAAEQFF
14	TRBV28	TRBJ1-4	CASSARALDEKLFF
10	TRBV6-5	TRBJ1-5	CASSHQPQHF
16	TRBV18	TRBJ1-3	CASSPNGLSSGNTIYF
15	TRBV9	TRBJ2-1	CASSPDSPSYNEQFF
15	TRBV5-5	TRBJ1-2	CASSLDRGHLYGYTF